The 3 T cell receptor beta chains below all came from one sample that was sequenced in a study of blood T cell repertoires in COVID-19. Using immunoSEQ multiplex PCR, the repertoire was profiled, and TCRdb retains in-frame clones only, with some absent. The table records 200,000 to 250,000 clones, roughly four fifths of them present only once. Sequenced sample: PBMCs or T cells enriched from blood (not recorded which). These receptors came from a man aged 60-69 years who had recovered from COVID-19.

A single count supports this clone. V is TRBV27 and J is TRBJ2-1, with 7 bases lining up with TRBD1. After removal of 5 bases from V and 6 bases from J, the junction contained 7 bases not matched to a gene. The CDR3 contains 14 residues. Germline V gives CDR1 MNHEY, CDR2 SMNVEV (reference sequence). CDR3 residues: CASSRDRALNEQFF. As DNA, the CDR3 is TGTGCCAGCAGTCGAGACAGGGCGCTCAATGAGCAGTTCTTC.

V usage is TRBV19 and J usage is TRBJ1-2, with 7 bases identical to TRBD1. Germline V gene lookup returns CDR1 LNHDA and CDR2 SQIVND (reference sequence). CDR3 size: 15 residues. The V gene end was trimmed by 3 bases and the J gene end by 4 bases; junction bases not matched to a gene: 8. The CDR3 bases are TGTGCCAGTAGTATGCGGAGGGGACAGCCCTATGGCTACACCTTC. Residues: CASSMRRGQPYGYTF.

The chain couples TRBV27 to TRBJ1-1; a weak D match, TRBD1 (5 bases). Trimming cost V 3 bases and J 3 bases, with 14 bases left between them. Germline CDR1 MNHEY, CDR2 SMNVEV (reference sequence). This CDR3 has 15 amino acids. The CDR3 nucleotides read TGTGCCAGCAGTTTCCGTAGGGGAAAGGACACTGAAGCTTTCTTT. Amino acids: CASSFRRGKDTEAFF.